The 16 T cell receptor beta chains listed next were all sequenced from one sample in a study of blood T cell repertoires in COVID-19. Sequenced by immunoSEQ multiplex PCR; TCRdb stores in-frame clones only, minus some. Seen here are under 300,000 clones, over 70% observed once, and the top ten hold approximately 6%. Sequenced input: peripheral blood. These receptors all stem from a man aged 80 or over with acute or convalescent COVID-19.

The chain links TRBV9 to TRBJ2-2, with 12 bases identical to TRBD2. In germline, CDR1 is SGDLS, CDR2 YYNGEE. V dropped 1 base and J dropped 8; count of bases not matched to a gene: 6. The CDR3 runs to 16 residues. The CDR3 coding sequence is TGTGCCAGCAGCGTAACTAGCGGGGGGCCGGGAGGGGAGCTGTTTTTT. Protein sequence: CASSVTSGGPGGELFF.

V and J are TRBV9 and TRBJ2-3; 8 bases are shared with TRBD2. Trimming cost V 3 bases and J 4 bases; bases outside gene matches: 10. Looked up from germline, CDR1 is SGDLS and CDR2 is YYNGEE. CDR3 size: 16 residues. The CDR3 DNA reads as TGTGCCAGCAGCGCCCTAGGACTAGCAAGTCCAGATACGCAGTATTTT. Its protein product is CASSALGLASPDTQYF.

The chain employs TRBV19 and TRBJ1-1, with D unclear. V was shortened by 3 bases and J by 3 bases, with 8 bases between the two germline ends. The CDR3 runs to 13 residues. The germline V gene encodes CDR1 LNHDA and CDR2 SQIVND (reference sequence). In DNA form, the CDR3 reads TGTGCCAGTAGTATCATCGGGGACACTGAAGCTTTCTTT. Its protein product is CASSIIGDTEAFF.

This rearrangement joins TRBV2 to TRBJ2-1; TRBD2 matches at 7 bases. CDR3 size: 15 residues. V gave up 6 bases and J gave up 0 bases; unmatched junction bases: 5. Germline V gives CDR1 SNHLY, CDR2 FYNNEI. The CDR3 nucleotides read TGTGCCAGCAGCAGACGGGGGGACTCCTACAATGAGCAGTTCTTC. Its protein product is CASSRRGDSYNEQFF.

The chain links TRBV5-4 to TRBJ1-1; D is perhaps TRBD1 (5 bases). CDR1 is SGHNT, CDR2 YYREEE, per germline (reference sequence). V lost 5 bases and J lost 2, with 10 bases in between. This CDR3 contains 13 residues. The CDR3 DNA sequence: TGTGCCAGCAGTAAAGACAGTAACACTGAAGCTTTCTTT. Translation gives CASSKDSNTEAFF.

This clone was observed a handful of times. The CDR3 DNA reads as TGTGCCAGCTCGGCGGGACAGGCGAACACTGAAGCTTTCTTT. It codes for CASSAGQANTEAFF. J is TRBJ1-1 and V is TRBV18, with 8 positions matching TRBD1. V lost 6 bases and J lost 1; bases outside the gene matches: 4. Germline lookup yields CDR1 KGHSH and CDR2 LQKENI. This CDR3 has 14 residues.

CDR3 in amino acids: CASSRTSGSYIDTQYF. The CDR3 DNA reads TGTGCCAGCAGCCGGACTAGCGGATCCTATATAGATACGCAGTATTTT. The chain has TRBV27 and TRBJ2-3; TRBD2 matches at 10 bases. CDR1 and CDR2 from the germline V gene are MNHEY and SMNVEV (reference sequence). J lost 5 bases, V lost 6 bases, and 11 bases had no gene match. The CDR3 is 16 amino acids.

The gene calls are TRBV18 and TRBJ2-5; the D gene is possibly TRBD2 (5 bases). V lost 1 base, J lost 5 bases, and 14 bases lay in between. This CDR3 comprises 15 residues. Germline V gene lookup returns CDR1 KGHSH and CDR2 LQKENI. In DNA, the CDR3 is TGTGCCAGCTCACCACAAAGGGAGCTAGGTGAGACCCAGTACTTC. Residues: CASSPQRELGETQYF.

The rearrangement uses TRBV6-5 and TRBJ1-5; no clear D. V was clipped by 7 bases and J by 4 bases, with 8 bases between them. The CDR3 runs 12 residues. Germline CDR1 reads MNHEY; CDR2 reads SVGAGI. CDR3 sequence reads: CASNPGNQPQHF. The CDR3 DNA reads TGTGCCAGCAACCCGGGGAATCAGCCCCAGCATTTT.

J is TRBJ1-3 and V is TRBV19, with D possibly TRBD1 on 5 matching bases. Trimming took off 7 bases at V and 1 base at J, with 11 bases between the two ends. Germline assignment: CDR1 LNHDA and CDR2 SQIVND (reference sequence). This CDR3 spans 14 amino acids. The CDR3: CASTRVSSGNTIYF. CDR3 bases: TGTGCCAGTACCAGGGTTTCATCTGGAAACACCATATATTTT.

V usage is TRBV11-2 and J usage is TRBJ1-2, with D possibly being TRBD1 (5 bases). In germline, CDR1 is SGHAT, CDR2 FQNNGV. The CDR3 loop spans 17 amino acids. The germline V and J ends were trimmed by 0 bases and 4 bases, with 18 bases remaining between them. In DNA, the CDR3 is TGTGCCAGCAGCTTAGACCTTAGGCTGGGGGGAGGCTATGGCTACACCTTC. Amino acids: CASSLDLRLGGGYGYTF.

V gene TRBV19 combines with J gene TRBJ1-4; perhaps TRBD1 as D (6 bases). Looked up from germline, CDR1 is LNHDA and CDR2 is SQIVND (reference sequence). The CDR3 is 14 amino acids. Trimming took off 3 bases at V and 8 bases at J, with 13 bases between the two ends. This CDR3 reads CASSIGAGVEKLFF. The CDR3 nucleotides read TGTGCCAGTAGTATCGGGGCAGGGGTGGAAAAACTGTTTTTT.

The chain joins TRBV9 to TRBJ2-2; D not certain. This CDR3 is 14 amino acids long. V gave up 0 bases and J gave up 5 bases, with 8 bases separating them. Germline V lookup: CDR1 SGDLS, CDR2 YYNGEE. CDR3 protein: CASSVGSVTGELFF. In nucleotides, the CDR3 is TGTGCCAGCAGCGTAGGTTCGGTGACCGGGGAGCTGTTTTTT.

This rearrangement joins TRBV25-1 to TRBJ2-7, with 7 positions matching TRBD1. The ends lost 2 bases at V and 8 bases at J; junction bases unmatched: 6. The CDR3 covers 13 residues. Germline V gives CDR1 MGHDK, CDR2 SYGVNS. CDR3 nucleotides: TGTGCCAGCAGTGAACCCGGGACAGTTAAGCAGTACTTC. It encodes CASSEPGTVKQYF.

This rearrangement joins TRBV7-3 to TRBJ2-7; 12 bases are a match to TRBD2. The germline CDR1 and CDR2 sequences are SGHTA and FQGTGA. Trimming at V came to 5 bases and at J to 2 bases, leaving 4 bases not matched to a gene. The CDR3 extends over 15 amino acids. CDR3 in amino acids: CASSVTSGSTYEQYF. CDR3 DNA sequence: TGTGCCAGCAGCGTGACTAGCGGGAGCACCTACGAGCAGTACTTC. Supplemented by reference TRBV7-3 and TRBJ2-7, the full variable domain reads GAGVSQTPSNKVTEKGKYVELRCDPISGHTALYWYRQSLGQGPEFLIYFQGTGAADDSGLPNDRFFAVRPEGSVSTLKIQRTERGDSAVYLCASSVTSGSTYEQYFGPGTRLTVT.

The CDR3 here is CASSIKTPGSPLHF. CDR3 nucleotide sequence: TGTGCCAGTAGTATAAAGACACCCGGTTCACCCCTCCACTTT. V usage is TRBV19 and J usage is TRBJ1-6; D call uncertain. The length of the CDR3 is 14 residues. Between the trimmed V and J ends, which lost 2 bases and 9 bases, there was a span of 11 bases. Germline V gives CDR1 LNHDA, CDR2 SQIVND (reference sequence).